A selection of T cell receptor beta chains follows, all from one sample in a study of cytomegalovirus exposure and HLA in healthy donors. Profiling relied on immunoSEQ multiplex PCR, and the TCRdb table lists in-frame clones only, not all of them. The profile shows some 160,000 clones, just under 80% of them singletons. Sequencing used PBMCs. All receptors come from a woman between 35 and 50 years old in good health and CMV-seropositive. Each CDR3 is given with its conserved first and last residue.

v_gene | CDR3aa
TRBV10-1 | CASSESGRAAEAFF
TRBV9 | CASSDEDSGNTEAFF
TRBV19 | CASNRGDQPQHF
TRBV5-6 | CASSFQAGPYNEQFF
TRBV27 | CASSSTVSYEQYF
TRBV25-1 | CASSEAAGREDTQYF
TRBV5-6 | CASSVGRRETQYF
TRBV7-9 | CASSFGDPSSYEQYF
TRBV6-1 | CASSESGVFYGYTF
TRBV19 | CASSIPSQGFTGELFF
TRBV9 | CASSVAGTGNYGYTF
TRBV29-1 | CSVEDFTGAYYGYTF
TRBV9 | CASSFRQGIAETQYF
TRBV28 | CASRAQVYGYTF
TRBV28 | CASTSPGQKAFF
TRBV19 | CASSMGRNTEAFF